This TCR beta chain was identified during a study of T cell repertoires in cytomegalovirus infection (dated by TCRdb to between 2019 and 2020). About the full investigation: Donor HLA type was relevant to the analysis, because carriage of CMV infection together with the matching HLA type was indicated by public TCR beta signatures.

TCRdb shows the sequencer as Illumina HiSeq 1500. TCRdb reworked the public reads: Q25 trimming with fastp, MiXCR clone assembly, productive beta chains retained. Duplicate CDR3 protein sequences are folded into a single record with the most common DNA and genes. For this sample there are about 490,000 distinct CDR3 sequences; more than 25% appear just once. The top ten constitute approximately 13% of the sample. The CDR3 spans 16 residues, from the cysteine through the phenylalanine. Here the CDR3 DNA is all that survives: 48 bases in frame from base 1. Taken from the germline V gene, the CDR1 and CDR2 loops are SGHAT and FQNNGV. The germline V and J ends show losses of 5 bases and 0 bases respectively, and no gene match explains 6 bases of the junction. This clonotype was seen only a few times. Its antigen specificity is not known. The record has no base qualities; no much larger clone is one base away.

The full study reports these points: The ex vivo response was dominated by HLA-C-restricted CMV-specific TCR beta clonotypes, which also provided the single most frequent clonotype in two of eight donors. Cumulative frequency of public TCR beta family members discriminated carriers of CMV infection plus the relevant HLA type in this cohort and an independent 352-donor cohort.

This TCR derives from a human donor in good health (CMV status not recorded). Some clones in this sample may be carry-over from other donors' samples. This sequence uses TRBV11-2 and TRBJ2-2; 7 central nucleotides agree with TRBD2. Sequences were obtained from PBMCs. The CDR3 protein: CASSPVGGTNTGELFF. The nucleotide sequence is given as TGTGCCAGCAGCCCGGTCGGGGGGACGAACACCGGGGAGCTGTTTTTT.